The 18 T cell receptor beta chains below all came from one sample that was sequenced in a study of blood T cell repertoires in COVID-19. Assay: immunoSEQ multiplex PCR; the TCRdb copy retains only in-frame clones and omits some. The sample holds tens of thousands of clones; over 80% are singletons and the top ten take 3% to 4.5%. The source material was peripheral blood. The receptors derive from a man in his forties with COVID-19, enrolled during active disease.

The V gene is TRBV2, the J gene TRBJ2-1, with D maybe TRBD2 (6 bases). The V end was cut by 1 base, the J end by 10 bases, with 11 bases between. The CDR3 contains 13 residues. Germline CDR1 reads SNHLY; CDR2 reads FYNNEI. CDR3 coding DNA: TGTGCCAGCAGTGAAGTATGGCGGGGAGAGCAGTTCTTC. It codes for CASSEVWRGEQFF.

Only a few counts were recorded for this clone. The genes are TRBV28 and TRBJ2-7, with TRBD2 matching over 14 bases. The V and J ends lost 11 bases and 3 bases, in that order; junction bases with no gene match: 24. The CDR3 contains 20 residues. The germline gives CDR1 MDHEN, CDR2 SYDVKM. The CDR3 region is CAVKGTGSGTSGGRGYEQYF. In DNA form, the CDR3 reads TGTGCCGTCAAAGGGACAGGGTCTGGGACTAGCGGGGGCCGAGGCTACGAGCAGTACTTC. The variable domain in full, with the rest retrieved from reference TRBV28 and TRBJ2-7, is DVKVTQSSRYLVKRTGEKVFLECVQDMDHENMFWYRQDPGLGLRLIYFSYDVKMKEKGDIPEGYSVSREKKERFSLILESASTNQTSMYLCAVKGTGSGTSGGRGYEQYFGPGTRLTVT.

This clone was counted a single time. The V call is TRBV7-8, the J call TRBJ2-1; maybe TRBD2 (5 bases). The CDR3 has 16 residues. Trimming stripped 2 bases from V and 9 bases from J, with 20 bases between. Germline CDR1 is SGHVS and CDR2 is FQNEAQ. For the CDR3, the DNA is TGTGCCAGCAGCTTACAGACTATTCGGACGGCGGGTGAGCAGTTCTTC. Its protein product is CASSLQTIRTAGEQFF.

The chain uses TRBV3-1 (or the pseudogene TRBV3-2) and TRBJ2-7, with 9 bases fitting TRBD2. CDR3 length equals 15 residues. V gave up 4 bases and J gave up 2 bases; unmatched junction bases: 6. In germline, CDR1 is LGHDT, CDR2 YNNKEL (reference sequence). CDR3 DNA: TGTGCCAGCAGCCCCGAACTAGCGGGCCCCTACGAGCAGTACTTC. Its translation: CASSPELAGPYEQYF.

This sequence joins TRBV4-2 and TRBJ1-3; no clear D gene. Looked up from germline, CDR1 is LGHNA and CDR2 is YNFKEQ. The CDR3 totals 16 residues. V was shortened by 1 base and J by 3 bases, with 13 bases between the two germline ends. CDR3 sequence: CASSQVDLGVGNTIYF. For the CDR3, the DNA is TGTGCCAGCAGCCAAGTAGACCTCGGGGTTGGAAACACCATATATTTT.

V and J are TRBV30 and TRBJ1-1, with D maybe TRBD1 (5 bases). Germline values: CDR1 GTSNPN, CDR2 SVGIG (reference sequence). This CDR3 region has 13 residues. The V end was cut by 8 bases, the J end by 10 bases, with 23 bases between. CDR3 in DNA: TGTGCCGGAGGGCATCAGGGCCGAAGTCTAGCTTTCTTT. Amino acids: CAGGHQGRSLAFF. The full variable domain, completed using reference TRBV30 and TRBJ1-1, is SQTIHQWPATLVQPVGSPLSLECTVEGTSNPNLYWYRQAAGRGLQLLFYSVGIGQISSEVPQNLSASRPQDRQFILSSKKLLLSDSGFYLCAGGHQGRSLAFFGQGTRLTVV.

CDR3 sequence: CASSHLPGRSPQETQYF. The DNA for the CDR3 is TGCGCCAGCAGCCACCTGCCGGGAAGGTCTCCCCAAGAGACCCAGTACTTC. This chain uses TRBV4-1 with TRBJ2-5, with D tentatively TRBD2 (5 bases). This CDR3 has 17 residues. Germline-derived CDR1 and CDR2 are MGHRA and YSYEKL. Trimming cost V 3 bases and J 1 base, with 18 bases left between them.

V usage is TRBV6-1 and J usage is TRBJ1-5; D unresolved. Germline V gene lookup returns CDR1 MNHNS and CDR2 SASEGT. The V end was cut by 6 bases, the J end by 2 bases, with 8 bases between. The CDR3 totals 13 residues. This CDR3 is CASSLAGNQPQHF. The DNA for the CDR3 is TGTGCCAGCAGCTTGGCTGGCAATCAGCCCCAGCATTTT.

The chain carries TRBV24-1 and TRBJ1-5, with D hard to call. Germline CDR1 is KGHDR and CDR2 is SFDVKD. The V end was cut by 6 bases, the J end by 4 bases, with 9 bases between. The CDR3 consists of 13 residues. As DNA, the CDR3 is TGTGCCACCAGTACGAGGGAAAATCAGCCCCAGCATTTT. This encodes CATSTRENQPQHF.

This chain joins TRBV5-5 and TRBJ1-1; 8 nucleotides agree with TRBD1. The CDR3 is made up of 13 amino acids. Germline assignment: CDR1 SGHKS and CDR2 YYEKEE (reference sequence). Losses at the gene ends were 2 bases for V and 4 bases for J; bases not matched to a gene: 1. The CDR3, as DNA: TGTGCCAGCAGCTTCGGACAGGGCACTGAAGCTTTCTTT. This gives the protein CASSFGQGTEAFF.

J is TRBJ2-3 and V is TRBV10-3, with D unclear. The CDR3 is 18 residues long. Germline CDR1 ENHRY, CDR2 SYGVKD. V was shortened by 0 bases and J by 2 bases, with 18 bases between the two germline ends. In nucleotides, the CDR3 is TGTGCCATCAGTGAGTCGGCCCGAGGCCTGCGGAACACAGATACGCAGTATTTT. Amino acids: CAISESARGLRNTDTQYF.

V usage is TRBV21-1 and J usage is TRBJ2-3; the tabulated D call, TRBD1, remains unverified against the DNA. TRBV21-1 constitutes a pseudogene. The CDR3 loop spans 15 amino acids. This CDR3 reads CASSTQTGSTDTQYF. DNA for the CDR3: TGTGCCAGCAGCACCCAGACAGGGAGCACAGATACGCAGTATTTT.

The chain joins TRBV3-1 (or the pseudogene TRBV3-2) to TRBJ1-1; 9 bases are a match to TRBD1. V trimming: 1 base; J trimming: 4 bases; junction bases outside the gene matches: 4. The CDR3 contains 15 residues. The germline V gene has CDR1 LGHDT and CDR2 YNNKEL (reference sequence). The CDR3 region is CASSQGDRVFTEAFF. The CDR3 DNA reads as TGTGCCAGCAGCCAAGGGGACAGGGTGTTCACTGAAGCTTTCTTT.

In DNA form, the CDR3 reads TGTGCCAGCAGCTTAGGGAGCGTGAGGCCCCTCCACTTT. This sequence encodes CASSLGSVRPLHF. V usage is TRBV7-8 and J usage is TRBJ1-6; D ambiguous. Germline CDR1 reads SGHVS; CDR2 reads FQNEAQ. The CDR3 contains 13 residues. Deletions cut 1 base from V and 13 bases from J, with 11 bases between.

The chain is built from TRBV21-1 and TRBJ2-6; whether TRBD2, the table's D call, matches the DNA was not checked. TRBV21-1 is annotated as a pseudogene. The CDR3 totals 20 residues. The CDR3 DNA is TGTGCCAGCAGCAAAATAGACCGGGAAGTCCCAGGTACTGGGGCCAACGTCCTGACTTTC. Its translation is CASSKIDREVPGTGANVLTF.

CDR3 in amino acids: CAWRLARAGELFF. CDR3 nucleotides: TGTGCCTGGAGACTAGCTCGCGCCGGGGAGCTGTTTTTT. J is TRBJ2-2 and V is TRBV30; weak D call: TRBD2 (6 bases). Trimming took off 3 bases at V and 6 bases at J, with 11 bases between the two ends. Germline V gene data show CDR1 as GTSNPN and CDR2 as SVGIG (reference sequence). CDR3 length equals 13 residues. The variable domain in full, completed from reference TRBV30 and TRBJ2-2, reads SQTIHQWPATLVQPVGSPLSLECTVEGTSNPNLYWYRQAAGRGLQLLFYSVGIGQISSEVPQNLSASRPQDRQFILSSKKLLLSDSGFYLCAWRLARAGELFFGEGSRLTVL.

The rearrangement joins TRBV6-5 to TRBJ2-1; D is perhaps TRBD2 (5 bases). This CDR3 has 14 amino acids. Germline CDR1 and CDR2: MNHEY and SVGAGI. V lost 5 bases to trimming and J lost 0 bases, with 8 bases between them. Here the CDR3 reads CASSRRSSYNEQFF. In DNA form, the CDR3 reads TGTGCCAGCAGTCGGAGGAGCTCCTACAATGAGCAGTTCTTC.

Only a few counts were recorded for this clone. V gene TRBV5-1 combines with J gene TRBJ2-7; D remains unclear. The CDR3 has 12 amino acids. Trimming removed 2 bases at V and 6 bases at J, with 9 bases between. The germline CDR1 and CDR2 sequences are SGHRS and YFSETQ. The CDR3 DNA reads TGCGCCAGCAGCTTCGCGCCCTCCGAGCAGTACTTC. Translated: CASSFAPSEQYF.